This T cell receptor beta chain comes out of a study of T-cell reconstitution after alpha-beta-depleted transplantation in children. Unique molecular identifiers were used to barcode this TCRbeta library. One entry per CDR3 protein, called by TCRdb with MiXCR from the PCR reads. The sample records some 600,000 distinct CDR3 sequences, 13% being singletons. Germline V gene data show CDR1 as SQVTM and CDR2 as ANQGSEA. The CDR3 is 19 amino acids. V lost 3 bases, J lost 2 bases, and 16 bases stayed unmatched. This clonotype was obtained from a male patient between 10 and 17 years old who had a stem cell transplant for acute myeloid leukemia, so the T cells may come from the graft donor. The input for sequencing was PBMCs, mostly from graft donor cells, taken 360 days after TCRalphabeta/CD19-depleted stem cell transplant. The rearrangement joins TRBV29-1 to TRBJ2-6, with 7 bases identical to TRBD1. DNA of the CDR3: TGCAGCGTTGAGGGGCTGACAGGGCCCCTGAGGACTGGGGCCAACGTCCTGACTTTC. This codes for CSVEGLTGPLRTGANVLTF. Using reference TRBV29-1 and TRBJ2-6 for the parts outside the CDR3, the full variable domain is SAVISQKPSRDICQRGTSLTIQCQVDSQVTMMFWYRQQPGQSLTLIATANQGSEATYESGFVIDKFPISRPNLTFSTLTVSNMSPEDSSIYLCSVEGLTGPLRTGANVLTFGAGSRLTVL.